These 27 T cell receptor beta chains were sequenced from one sample in a study of T-cell reconstitution after alpha-beta-depleted transplantation in children. A library of TCRbeta sequences, prepared with unique molecular identifiers, was generated. MiXCR, run by TCRdb on the PCR reads, gives a single entry per CDR3 protein. The sample carries about 640,000 distinct CDR3 sequences, roughly 15% recorded once. The sample was PBMCs from the stem cell graft donor, taken from the stem cell graft. The source is a human donor who donated a stem cell graft to a child with acute myeloid leukemia.

This clonotype was found a few times. The rearrangement links TRBV7-2 to TRBJ2-5; possible D gene TRBD1, 6 bases. This CDR3 is built from 15 residues. Germline CDR1 and CDR2: SGHTA and FQGNSA. The ends were cut back, 3 bases at V and 5 bases at J, with 16 bases in the middle. The CDR3: CASSLGADGSETQYF. The DNA for the CDR3 is TGTGCCAGCAGCTTGGGGGCCGATGGCTCCGAGACCCAGTACTTC.

A few counts support this clonotype. CDR3 nucleotides: TGCAGTGCTAGAGATGCGGAGGGGTATCAGCCCCAGCATTTT. This gives the protein CSARDAEGYQPQHF. This chain joins TRBV20-1 and TRBJ1-5; D possibly corresponds to TRBD1 (5 bases). With 0 bases removed from V and 5 bases from J, the gap between germline ends came to 11 bases. CDR1 is DFQATT and CDR2 is SNEGSKA in the germline V gene (reference sequence). The CDR3 sequence is 14 residues long.

This clonotype was seen just once. This could be a read error, since a much larger clone is one nucleotide away. The V gene is TRBV20-1, the J gene TRBJ2-7; TRBD2 matches 12 bases. The CDR3 runs 16 residues. Germline loops: CDR1 DFQATT, CDR2 SNEGSKA (reference sequence). This CDR3 reads CCARDPRLAGDREQYF. The CDR3, as DNA: TGCTGTGCTAGAGACCCCAGACTAGCGGGGGATAGGGAGCAGTACTTC.

CDR3 residues: CASSYYYGPDQPQHF. In DNA, the CDR3 is TGTGCCAGCAGTTATTATTACGGGCCTGATCAGCCCCAGCATTTT. This sequence joins TRBV6-5 and TRBJ1-5; D call uncertain. Germline V lookup: CDR1 MNHEY, CDR2 SVGAGI. The CDR3 sequence is 15 residues long. Trimming stripped 3 bases from V and 5 bases from J, with 14 bases between.

This clonotype was seen at least ten times. The chain joins TRBV29-1 to TRBJ2-7; a weak D match, TRBD1 (5 bases). V dropped 4 bases and J dropped 1 base, with 8 bases sitting between them. Per germline, CDR1 SQVTM and CDR2 ANQGSEA. The CDR3 is 12 amino acids. The CDR3 here is CSVADSSYEQYF. CDR3 DNA sequence: TGCAGCGTTGCTGACAGTTCCTACGAGCAGTACTTC.

V gene TRBV6-5 combines with J gene TRBJ2-5, with TRBD2 identical over 12 bases. Germline assignment: CDR1 MNHEY and CDR2 SVGAGI. Trimming cost V 4 bases and J 2 bases; bases outside gene matches: 11. This CDR3 spans 18 amino acids. CDR3 amino acids: CASSSSGGAWLTQETQYF. CDR3 in DNA: TGTGCCAGCAGTTCTAGCGGGGGGGCCTGGTTAACACAAGAGACCCAGTACTTC.

The rearrangement joins TRBV5-1 to TRBJ2-2; TRBD1 might be the D (7 bases). The germline gives CDR1 SGHRS, CDR2 YFSETQ. The CDR3 extends over 14 amino acids. Trimming took off 9 bases at V and 1 base at J, with 13 bases between the two ends. This CDR3 is CATRGTENTGELFF. In DNA form, the CDR3 reads TGCGCCACCCGGGGGACAGAGAACACCGGGGAGCTGTTTTTT.

The rearrangement joins TRBV11-2 to TRBJ2-5; 7 bases agree with TRBD2. The V and J ends lost 4 bases and 4 bases, in that order; junction bases with no gene match: 6. The CDR3 has 14 residues. Germline V lookup: CDR1 SGHAT, CDR2 FQNNGV. In nucleotides, the CDR3 is TGTGCCAGCAGCTCACCGGGACTAACAGAGACCCAGTACTTC. Translated, it gives CASSSPGLTETQYF.

This clonotype was seen a handful of times. This sequence joins TRBV15 and TRBJ2-2; a possible D gene is TRBD2 (6 bases). The CDR3 spans 14 residues. Germline CDR1 is LNHNV and CDR2 is YYDKDF (reference sequence). V gave up 1 base and J gave up 7 bases, with 10 bases separating them. The CDR3 region has the DNA TGTGCCACCAGCAGAGTGGGGCGGGGCGGGGAGCTGTTTTTT. It yields the protein CATSRVGRGGELFF.

This clonotype has at least ten counts. V is TRBV25-1 and J is TRBJ2-5; 9 nucleotides line up with TRBD1. The CDR3 has 16 residues. V was clipped by 1 base and J by 5 bases; unmatched bases: 8. CDR1 is MGHDK, CDR2 SYGVNS, per germline. In nucleotides, the CDR3 is TGTGCCAGCAGTGAATTCCGGACAGGGGTTGAGGAGACCCAGTACTTC. Translated, it gives CASSEFRTGVEETQYF.

This clonotype appeared a few times. V is TRBV7-8 and J is TRBJ2-3; 11 bases agree with TRBD2. This CDR3 is built from 15 residues. V dropped 5 bases and J dropped 1; count of bases not matched to a gene: 2. Germline CDR1 reads SGHVS; CDR2 reads FQNEAQ. The CDR3 protein is CASSKTSGGTDTQYF. CDR3 bases: TGTGCCAGCAGCAAGACTAGCGGGGGCACAGATACGCAGTATTTT.

Ten or more counts support this clonotype. This chain connects TRBV20-1 to TRBJ2-4; D call uncertain. Germline V gene sequence: CDR1 DFQATT, CDR2 SNEGSKA (reference sequence). Trimming stripped 0 bases from V and 8 bases from J, with 11 bases between. The CDR3 runs 13 residues. CDR3 residues: CSARDHAGDIQYF. CDR3 in DNA: TGCAGTGCTAGAGATCACGCTGGGGACATTCAGTACTTC.

This clonotype occurred many times. The V call is TRBV20-1, the J call TRBJ1-6; 7 bases line up with TRBD1. The CDR3 is made up of 14 amino acids. The germline CDR1 and CDR2 sequences are DFQATT and SNEGSKA (reference sequence). V was clipped by 4 bases and J by 7 bases; unmatched bases: 7. CDR3 coding DNA: TGCAGTGCTACTACGGACAGGACCAATTCACCCCTCCACTTT. Its translation: CSATTDRTNSPLHF.

The table lists this clonotype with many counts. V usage is TRBV7-9 and J usage is TRBJ2-5; D ambiguous. CDR1 is SEHNR, CDR2 FQNEAQ, per germline (reference sequence). Trimming took 6 bases from V and 1 from J, leaving 15 bases between them. There are 15 residues in the CDR3. DNA of the CDR3: TGTGCCAGCAGTCCCAGACGTACGGCCCAAGAGACCCAGTACTTC. Its protein is CASSPRRTAQETQYF.

This clonotype was recorded many times. The chain combines TRBV12-3 or TRBV12-4 with TRBJ1-3; D is unresolved. The ends were cut back, 6 bases at V and 0 bases at J, with 9 bases in the middle. The CDR3 runs 14 residues. The CDR3 spells CASSPENSGNTIYF. CDR3 nucleotide sequence: TGTGCCAGCAGCCCCGAAAACTCTGGAAACACCATATATTTT.

This clonotype was detected a few times. V gene TRBV28 combines with J gene TRBJ2-1; 7 bases match TRBD1. The CDR3 totals 16 residues. Germline CDR1 is MDHEN and CDR2 is SYDVKM. Trimming took 5 bases from V and 2 from J; bases not matched to a gene: 9. CDR3 DNA: TGTGCCAGCAGTACCTCCGGGACAGCAGCCTACAATGAGCAGTTCTTC. Amino acid sequence: CASSTSGTAAYNEQFF. Drawing the rest from reference TRBV28 and TRBJ2-1, the complete variable domain is DVKVTQSSRYLVKRTGEKVFLECVQDMDHENMFWYRQDPGLGLRLIYFSYDVKMKEKGDIPEGYSVSREKKERFSLILESASTNQTSMYLCASSTSGTAAYNEQFFGPGTRLTVL.

The sample holds many counts of this clonotype. V gene TRBV20-1 combines with J gene TRBJ2-3, with a possible D match to TRBD1 (5 bases). The CDR3 sequence is 13 residues long. Trimming stripped 5 bases from V and 4 bases from J, with 13 bases between. The germline gives CDR1 DFQATT, CDR2 SNEGSKA (reference sequence). The CDR3 sequence is CSALRVYADTQYF. CDR3 DNA sequence: TGCAGTGCTCTCAGGGTCTACGCAGATACGCAGTATTTT.

The sample holds many counts of this clonotype. The V and J genes are TRBV10-3 and TRBJ2-1, with D perhaps assigned TRBD1 or TRBD2 (5 bases each). CDR1 ENHRY and CDR2 SYGVKD come from the germline V gene. With 10 bases removed from V and 9 bases from J, the gap between germline ends came to 13 bases. The CDR3 length is 11 residues. The CDR3 nucleotides read TGTGCCACCTTTTGGGGGAGTGAGCAGTTCTTC. Its protein product is CATFWGSEQFF.

Ten or more counts support this clonotype. The chain recombines TRBV29-1 with TRBJ2-2; 7 bases fit TRBD1. The CDR3 is made up of 17 amino acids. V lost 6 bases, J lost 2 bases, and 15 bases stayed unmatched. From germline, CDR1 is SQVTM and CDR2 ANQGSEA. For the CDR3, the DNA is TGCAGCGTCTTCGATTCACCGGGACAGTCAAACACCGGGGAGCTGTTTTTT. Amino acid sequence: CSVFDSPGQSNTGELFF.

The rearrangement uses TRBV20-1 and TRBJ2-7, with a weak D call TRBD1 (5 bases). The CDR3 has 15 amino acids. Germline V lookup: CDR1 DFQATT, CDR2 SNEGSKA (reference sequence). V gave up 0 bases and J gave up 3 bases, with 15 bases separating them. As DNA, the CDR3 is TGCAGTGCTAGAGACCCCGACAGTCCAAACTACGAGCAGTACTTC. This sequence encodes CSARDPDSPNYEQYF.

J is TRBJ1-1 and V is TRBV3-1, with 7 nucleotides matching TRBD1. V shed 1 base and J 1 base; nucleotides not matched to a gene: 6. In germline, CDR1 is LGHDT, CDR2 YNNKEL (reference sequence). This CDR3 is 16 amino acids long. CDR3 sequence (DNA): TGTGCCAGCAGCCAAGGCAGGGGGTATTGGAACACTGAAGCTTTCTTT. The encoded protein is CASSQGRGYWNTEAFF.

This clonotype came up many times. This chain connects TRBV19 to TRBJ1-5, with unresolved D. Germline values: CDR1 LNHDA, CDR2 SQIVND (reference sequence). The CDR3 is 13 residues long. Trimming pared 3 bases from V and 6 bases from J, leaving 9 bases between. CDR3 amino acids: CASSIRVSQPQHF. In nucleotides, the CDR3 is TGTGCCAGTAGTATTCGAGTTAGTCAGCCCCAGCATTTT. Full variable domain (rest looked up from reference TRBV19 and TRBJ1-5): DGGITQSPKYLFRKEGQNVTLSCEQNLNHDAMYWYRQDPGQGLRLIYYSQIVNDFQKGDIAEGYSVSREKKESFPLTVTSAQKNPTAFYLCASSIRVSQPQHFGDGTRLSIL.

This clonotype was seen at least ten times. The V gene is TRBV15, the J gene TRBJ2-7, with D perhaps TRBD2 (5 bases). This CDR3 spans 14 amino acids. Germline-derived CDR1 and CDR2 are LNHNV and YYDKDF (reference sequence). V was cut by 0 bases and J by 2 bases, with 8 bases left in between. This CDR3 is CATSRDPGAYEQYV. The DNA of the CDR3 is TGTGCCACCAGCAGAGATCCCGGGGCCTACGAGCAGTACGTC.

On this clonotype: Possible read error: a much larger clone is one base away. This likely comes from a read error, as the CDR3 has no conserved phenylalanine or tryptophan at its end. The chain carries TRBV7-9 and TRBJ1-2; D is possibly TRBD1 (6 bases). This CDR3 is built from 15 residues. Germline V gene sequence: CDR1 SEHNR, CDR2 FQNEAQ (reference sequence). V gave up 3 bases and J gave up 0 bases, with 11 bases separating them. The CDR3 DNA follows: TGTGCCAGCAGCTTGGGAGGGGGAACTAACTATGGCTACACCTCC. The encoded protein is CASSLGGGTNYGYTS.

This clonotype was recorded at least ten times. This chain links TRBV20-1 with TRBJ2-5; a possible D gene is TRBD2 (7 bases). The CDR3 is 16 residues long. V lost 3 bases and J lost 7, with 24 bases in between. Germline V gene lookup returns CDR1 DFQATT and CDR2 SNEGSKA (reference sequence). The CDR3 DNA is TGCAGTGCTAGTGGGGGGGCATTGAGGGGAAAGGGGACCCAGTACTTC. This codes for CSASGGALRGKGTQYF.

The V and J genes are TRBV3-1 and TRBJ1-5, with D unresolved. Germline lookup yields CDR1 LGHDT and CDR2 YNNKEL (reference sequence). The CDR3 length is 14 residues. With 0 bases removed from V and 7 bases from J, the gap between germline ends came to 10 bases. In nucleotides, the CDR3 is TGTGCCAGCAGCCAAGATTCGGCGGGGCAGCCCCAGCATTTT. It yields the protein CASSQDSAGQPQHF.

CDR3 sequence reads: CASSQAAVHIQYF. In nucleotides, the CDR3 is TGTGCCAGCAGCCAGGCCGCGGTCCACATTCAGTACTTC. The genes are TRBV16 and TRBJ2-4; D remains unclear. V was clipped by 3 bases and J by 8 bases, with 11 bases between them. CDR3 length: 13 residues. CDR1 and CDR2 from the germline V gene are KGHSY and FQNENV.